Following are 21 T cell receptor beta chains from one sample sequenced in a study of T-cell reconstitution after alpha-beta-depleted transplantation in children. Unique molecular identifiers featured in how the TCRbeta library was prepared. TCRdb re-called the PCR reads through MiXCR, storing one row per CDR3 protein. The table shows 800,000 to 1,000,000 distinct CDR3 sequences, with around 30% occurring only once. The input for sequencing was PBMCs, mostly from graft donor cells, taken 360 days after TCRalphabeta/CD19-depleted stem cell transplant. The receptors derive from a boy in the first two years of life who had a stem cell transplant for SCID, so the T cells may come from the graft donor.

This clonotype was seen only a few times. The chain is built from TRBV10-3 and TRBJ2-7; TRBD1 aligns across 9 bases. The germline V gene encodes CDR1 ENHRY and CDR2 SYGVKD. V shed 3 bases and J 2 bases; nucleotides not matched to a gene: 5. The CDR3 extends over 15 amino acids. The CDR3 DNA is TGTGCCATCAGTGACCGGGACAGGGTTCCCTACGAGCAGTACTTC. This encodes CAISDRDRVPYEQYF.

This clonotype was seen more than once but under ten times. This chain joins TRBV12-3 or TRBV12-4 and TRBJ2-1; perhaps TRBD1 as D (5 bases). V was cut by 5 bases and J by 0 bases, with 14 bases left in between. There are 16 residues in the CDR3. For the CDR3, the DNA is TGTGCCAGCAGTCGTGCTAGGGGCCTCTCCTACAATGAGCAGTTCTTC. Protein: CASSRARGLSYNEQFF.

This clonotype was detected a few times. This chain uses TRBV3-1 with TRBJ2-5; 9 nucleotides line up with TRBD2. Losses at the gene ends were 5 bases for V and 1 base for J; bases not matched to a gene: 5. The germline V gene has CDR1 LGHDT and CDR2 YNNKEL (reference sequence). The CDR3 runs to 15 residues. Here the CDR3 reads CASSYSGGPQETQYF. CDR3 in DNA: TGTGCCAGCAGCTATAGCGGGGGACCCCAAGAGACCCAGTACTTC.

V is TRBV5-1 and J is TRBJ2-7, with TRBD1 matching over 9 bases. V was clipped by 4 bases and J by 6 bases; unmatched bases: 8. The CDR3 has 14 amino acids. Looked up from germline, CDR1 is SGHRS and CDR2 is YFSETQ. The chain's CDR3 is CASSAGTGSVEQYF. The CDR3 DNA is TGCGCCAGCAGCGCCGGGACAGGGTCGGTCGAGCAGTACTTC.

This CDR3 is CASSQLHDGTYEQYF. In nucleotides, the CDR3 is TGTGCCAGCAGCCAACTACATGACGGGACCTACGAGCAGTACTTC. This chain joins TRBV4-2 and TRBJ2-7, with a tentative D call TRBD2 (5 bases). Germline V gene lookup returns CDR1 LGHNA and CDR2 YNFKEQ. The V gene lost 2 bases and the J gene lost 2 bases, with 13 bases spanning the gap. The CDR3 consists of 15 residues.

The chain combines TRBV5-1 with TRBJ1-2; 8 bases align to TRBD1. CDR3 length: 14 residues. Germline values: CDR1 SGHRS, CDR2 YFSETQ. V shed 4 bases and J 3 bases; nucleotides not matched to a gene: 5. The CDR3 nucleotides are TGCGCCAGCAGCCGGGACAGGAATGACTATGGCTACACCTTC. This gives the protein CASSRDRNDYGYTF.

This clonotype occurred a few times. V is TRBV29-1 and J is TRBJ2-1; TRBD1 aligns across 9 bases. V shed 4 bases and J 9 bases; nucleotides not matched to a gene: 13. The germline V gene has CDR1 SQVTM and CDR2 ANQGSEA. The CDR3 covers 15 residues. The CDR3 nucleotides read TGCAGCGTTGGCCGGACAGGGGTCGGAGGAAGTGAGCAGTTCTTC. Its protein product is CSVGRTGVGGSEQFF.

The J gene is TRBJ1-5, the V gene TRBV29-1; D perhaps matches TRBD1 (5 bases). Trimming pared 3 bases from V and 0 bases from J, leaving 15 bases between. This CDR3 comprises 16 residues. Germline assignment: CDR1 SQVTM and CDR2 ANQGSEA. The CDR3 protein is CSVELRGGYSNQPQHF. The CDR3 DNA follows: TGCAGCGTTGAGCTCCGCGGGGGGTATAGCAATCAGCCCCAGCATTTT. The whole variable domain, remainder taken from reference TRBV29-1 and TRBJ1-5, is SAVISQKPSRDICQRGTSLTIQCQVDSQVTMMFWYRQQPGQSLTLIATANQGSEATYESGFVIDKFPISRPNLTFSTLTVSNMSPEDSSIYLCSVELRGGYSNQPQHFGDGTRLSIL.

This clonotype was recorded a few times. V usage is TRBV5-1 and J usage is TRBJ2-2, with 8 nucleotides matching TRBD1. With 2 bases clipped from V and 7 bases from J, the junction kept 7 bases outside the gene matches. CDR1 is SGHRS, CDR2 YFSETQ, per germline. The CDR3 sequence is 15 residues long. The CDR3 here is CASSFWTGIGGELFF. The CDR3 nucleotides are TGCGCCAGCAGCTTCTGGACAGGGATAGGCGGGGAGCTGTTTTTT.

V and J are TRBV6-1 and TRBJ1-5; 10 positions agree with TRBD1. The germline V gene has CDR1 MNHNS and CDR2 SASEGT. The length of the CDR3 is 16 residues. Trimming at V came to 4 bases and at J to 2 bases, leaving 5 bases not matched to a gene. In nucleotides, the CDR3 is TGTGCCAGCAGTGGACAGGGGGCGAAGGGCAATCAGCCCCAGCATTTT. Translated, it gives CASSGQGAKGNQPQHF.

This chain connects TRBV29-1 to TRBJ2-5, with TRBD1 matching over 9 bases. Germline CDR1 SQVTM, CDR2 ANQGSEA. The CDR3 runs to 15 residues. With V trimmed by 5 bases and J by 2 bases, 9 bases remained unmatched. The CDR3 coding sequence is TGCAGCGTTCTCCGGGACAGGGTTGAACAAGAGACCCAGTACTTC. Protein sequence: CSVLRDRVEQETQYF.

This clonotype was seen only a few times. This sequence joins TRBV25-1 and TRBJ1-4; D gene uncertain. Deletions cut 4 bases from V and 7 bases from J, with 25 bases between. From germline, CDR1 is MGHDK and CDR2 SYGVNS. The CDR3 is made up of 18 amino acids. CDR3 DNA: TGTGCCAGCAGTGCCTCGAGGTTTTTAACGACTATTAGTGAAAAACTGTTTTTT. Its translation: CASSASRFLTTISEKLFF.

This clonotype was observed a few times. The rearrangement links TRBV20-1 to TRBJ2-1; no clear D gene. CDR1 and CDR2 (germline): DFQATT, SNEGSKA (reference sequence). V was shortened by 6 bases and J by 6 bases, with 9 bases between the two germline ends. The CDR3 is 11 residues long. The CDR3 reads CSASPPNEQFF. CDR3 DNA: TGCAGTGCAAGCCCGCCCAATGAGCAGTTCTTC.

This clonotype showed up just a few times. The J gene is TRBJ1-4, the V gene TRBV4-1, with D possibly matching TRBD1 (6 bases). Germline V gene sequence: CDR1 MGHRA, CDR2 YSYEKL. The CDR3 sequence is 15 residues long. V lost 2 bases and J 7 bases, leaving 14 bases between the germline ends. The CDR3 loop reads CASSQPIRGPEKLFF. DNA for the CDR3: TGCGCCAGCAGCCAACCTATACGGGGGCCTGAAAAACTGTTTTTT.

This clonotype was observed at least ten times. The V and J genes are TRBV27 and TRBJ2-4, with a tentative D call TRBD1 (6 bases). This CDR3 contains 16 residues. Germline V CDR1 and CDR2: MNHEY, SMNVEV (reference sequence). V lost 5 bases and J 0 bases, leaving 14 bases between the germline ends. CDR3 residues: CASSKRGTIAKNIQYF. For the CDR3, the DNA is TGTGCCAGCAGTAAGAGGGGGACAATAGCCAAAAACATTCAGTACTTC.

The gene calls are TRBV30 and TRBJ2-7; D might be TRBD2 (5 bases). V was pared by 4 bases and J by 11 bases, with 15 bases between. This CDR3 region has 11 residues. Germline assignment: CDR1 GTSNPN and CDR2 SVGIG (reference sequence). The CDR3 region has the DNA TGTGCCTGGAAAGTAGGGTTCGGGGAGTACTTC. Translation: CAWKVGFGEYF.

This clonotype showed up many times. The genes are TRBV24-1 and TRBJ2-7; no firm D call. The CDR3 covers 14 residues. Germline loops: CDR1 KGHDR, CDR2 SFDVKD. V was shortened by 2 bases and J by 2 bases, with 9 bases between the two germline ends. DNA for the CDR3: TGTGCCACCAGTGATTCCGGACGGACCTACGAGCAGTACTTC. Translating gives CATSDSGRTYEQYF.

The chain combines TRBV4-2 with TRBJ1-1; D not resolved. The V end lost 3 bases, the J end lost 0 bases, and 14 bases lay between the germline ends. The CDR3 totals 16 residues. Germline CDR1 and CDR2: LGHNA and YNFKEQ. CDR3 nucleotide sequence: TGTGCCAGCAGCCACACGTCCGGTTGGATGAACACTGAAGCTTTCTTT. Translating gives CASSHTSGWMNTEAFF.

This clonotype was picked up a small number of times. The chain is built from TRBV7-9 and TRBJ2-3; no definite D call. Trimming shortened V by 3 bases and J by 4 bases, and 11 bases separated the two germline ends. This CDR3 has 14 amino acids. Germline CDR1 reads SEHNR; CDR2 reads FQNEAQ (reference sequence). CDR3 sequence reads: CASSFPSPPDTQYF. The CDR3 bases are TGTGCCAGCAGCTTTCCTAGTCCCCCAGATACGCAGTATTTT.

Written as DNA, the CDR3 is TGTGCCAGCAGTTTAAGGCGGGGGGTCTACGAGCAGTACTTC. Amino acids: CASSLRRGVYEQYF. The chain joins TRBV28 to TRBJ2-7; TRBD2 agrees at 8 bases. The CDR3 has 14 amino acids. V was pared by 2 bases and J by 3 bases, with 3 bases of the junction left unmatched. CDR1 MDHEN and CDR2 SYDVKM come from the germline V gene. The variable domain in full, completed from reference TRBV28 and TRBJ2-7, reads DVKVTQSSRYLVKRTGEKVFLECVQDMDHENMFWYRQDPGLGLRLIYFSYDVKMKEKGDIPEGYSVSREKKERFSLILESASTNQTSMYLCASSLRRGVYEQYFGPGTRLTVT.

In this sample, this clonotype turned up a few times. The chain joins TRBV27 to TRBJ1-6; unclear D gene. Deletions cut 8 bases from V and 0 bases from J, with 14 bases between. The germline CDR1 and CDR2 sequences are MNHEY and SMNVEV (reference sequence). The CDR3 runs to 16 residues. CDR3 in DNA: TGTGCCAGCTCTAATGTCGGTAGCTCCTATAATTCACCCCTCCACTTT. It specifies CASSNVGSSYNSPLHF.